Presented here are 14 T cell receptor beta chains from one specimen sequenced in a study of OX40 agonist ivuxolimab in advanced cancers. Measured with immunoSEQ multiplex PCR; TCRdb has only the in-frame clones, and not every one. The table shows 82,000 or so clones, with around nine tenths occurring only once. Sample: CD4+ or CD8+ T cells sorted from blood, taken in a trial of the OX40 agonist ivuxolimab. These receptors were obtained from an adult with an advanced solid tumor such as melanoma, head and neck, liver or kidney cancer.

V gene TRBV29-1 combines with J gene TRBJ2-5; D possibly corresponds to TRBD2 (5 bases). The CDR3 totals 14 residues. With 4 bases removed from V and 5 bases from J, the gap between germline ends came to 17 bases. Germline V gene lookup returns CDR1 SQVTM and CDR2 ANQGSEA. CDR3 coding DNA: TGCAGCGTTGTGAGGACTCAAGCTTGGGAGACCCAGTACTTC. It specifies CSVVRTQAWETQYF.

The CDR3 reads CASSMGYYNSPLHF. CDR3 DNA: TGTGCCAGTAGTATGGGGTATTATAATTCACCCCTCCACTTT. V and J are TRBV19 and TRBJ1-6, with D hard to call. V was pared by 3 bases and J by 4 bases, with 7 bases between. In germline, CDR1 is LNHDA, CDR2 SQIVND (reference sequence). This CDR3 is built from 14 residues.

On this clone: One end of the junction does not line up with germline, which may come from a read error. The genes are TRBV6-1 and TRBJ1-3, with D unresolved. Germline CDR1 and CDR2: MNHNS and SASEGT. The CDR3 covers 11 residues. CDR3 DNA: TGTACCAGCCGCTTTGGAAACACCATATATTTT. Its protein product is CTSRFGNTIYF.

This clone was counted only a few times. This chain uses TRBV4-2 with TRBJ2-3; D remains unclear. Trimming cost V 0 bases and J 1 base, with 14 bases left between them. The CDR3 covers 17 residues. The germline V gene encodes CDR1 LGHNA and CDR2 YNFKEQ. The CDR3 DNA follows: TGTGCCAGCAGCCAAGATTTCCGGCAGGCCGGCACAGATACGCAGTATTTT. Amino acid sequence: CASSQDFRQAGTDTQYF.

J is TRBJ2-5 and V is TRBV2; TRBD2 might be the D (6 bases). Trimming removed 1 base from V and 7 bases from J, with 13 bases in between. Germline CDR1 and CDR2: SNHLY and FYNNEI. This CDR3 has 14 amino acids. The CDR3, as DNA: TGTGCCAGCAGTGAAGTTCGCGTCGGGGGGACCCAGTACTTC. It translates to CASSEVRVGGTQYF.

The chain recombines TRBV19 with TRBJ2-7; 10 bases line up with TRBD1. This CDR3 contains 14 residues. Germline V gives CDR1 LNHDA, CDR2 SQIVND (reference sequence). V was pared by 7 bases and J by 4 bases, with 7 bases of the junction left unmatched. As DNA, the CDR3 is TGTGCCAGTACCACGACAGGGGGCCGTTACGAGCAGTACTTC. The encoded protein is CASTTTGGRYEQYF.

The CDR3 nucleotides read TGTGCCAGCTCACCACCGGCCTCCTACGAGCAGTACTTC. This translates into CASSPPASYEQYF. This rearrangement joins TRBV18 to TRBJ2-7; D gene uncertain. The CDR3 is 13 amino acids. The V gene lost 0 bases and the J gene lost 0 bases, with 3 bases spanning the gap. Germline CDR1 and CDR2: KGHSH and LQKENI.

The rearrangement uses TRBV10-3 and TRBJ2-5; 10 bases map to TRBD1. J gave up 2 bases and V 9 bases, and 3 bases lay outside the gene matches. Germline V gene data show CDR1 as ENHRY and CDR2 as SYGVKD. This CDR3 region has 13 residues. Here the CDR3 reads CAIGQGDQETQYF. CDR3 DNA sequence: TGTGCCATTGGACAGGGGGATCAAGAGACCCAGTACTTC.

This clone showed up just once. The V gene is TRBV27, the J gene TRBJ1-5; D not resolved. The V gene lost 4 bases and the J gene lost 0 bases, with 10 bases spanning the gap. CDR1 and CDR2 from the germline V gene are MNHEY and SMNVEV (reference sequence). The CDR3 consists of 15 residues. The CDR3 sequence: CASSSGQFSNQPQHF. In DNA form, the CDR3 reads TGTGCCAGCAGTTCGGGCCAGTTTAGCAATCAGCCCCAGCATTTT.

The chain couples TRBV11-3 to TRBJ1-1; 8 bases agree with TRBD1. The CDR3 totals 15 residues. V shed 3 bases, J shed 3 bases, and the junction held 6 bases outside the gene matches. Germline assignment: CDR1 SGHNT and CDR2 YENEEA. CDR3 in amino acids: CASSFPGGKDTEAFF. The CDR3 nucleotides read TGTGCCAGCAGCTTCCCAGGGGGCAAGGACACTGAAGCTTTCTTT.

The chain is built from TRBV5-1 and TRBJ1-1; 10 nucleotides align to TRBD1. The CDR3 extends over 18 amino acids. V was clipped by 2 bases and J by 1 base; unmatched bases: 11. Per germline, CDR1 SGHRS and CDR2 YFSETQ. The CDR3 coding sequence is TGCGCCAGCAGCTTCGGGTCCGGGACAGGGGCCGCGAACACTGAAGCTTTCTTT. As protein: CASSFGSGTGAANTEAFF.

The V call is TRBV19, the J call TRBJ1-2; D unclear. V was cut by 5 bases and J by 0 bases, with 16 bases left in between. The germline V gene has CDR1 LNHDA and CDR2 SQIVND (reference sequence). The CDR3 contains 16 residues. Here the CDR3 reads CASSGSQTRANYGYTF. The DNA for the CDR3 is TGTGCCAGTAGTGGGTCCCAAACGCGAGCTAACTATGGCTACACCTTC.

This clone was seen a single time. The chain combines TRBV19 with TRBJ2-1, with 10 bases that match TRBD2. The germline gives CDR1 LNHDA, CDR2 SQIVND (reference sequence). Trimming cost V 7 bases and J 5 bases; bases outside gene matches: 5. The CDR3 loop spans 14 amino acids. The CDR3 loop reads CASKSGRENNEQFF. CDR3 nucleotides: TGTGCCAGTAAAAGCGGGAGGGAGAACAATGAGCAGTTCTTC.

The rearrangement joins TRBV19 to TRBJ1-2; 11 nucleotides match TRBD1. Germline CDR1 LNHDA, CDR2 SQIVND (reference sequence). V dropped 0 bases and J dropped 7; count of bases not matched to a gene: 4. CDR3 size: 15 residues. The CDR3 DNA sequence: TGTGCCAGTAGTATAGATGGACAGGGGGCCGGTGGCTACACCTTC. Its protein is CASSIDGQGAGGYTF.